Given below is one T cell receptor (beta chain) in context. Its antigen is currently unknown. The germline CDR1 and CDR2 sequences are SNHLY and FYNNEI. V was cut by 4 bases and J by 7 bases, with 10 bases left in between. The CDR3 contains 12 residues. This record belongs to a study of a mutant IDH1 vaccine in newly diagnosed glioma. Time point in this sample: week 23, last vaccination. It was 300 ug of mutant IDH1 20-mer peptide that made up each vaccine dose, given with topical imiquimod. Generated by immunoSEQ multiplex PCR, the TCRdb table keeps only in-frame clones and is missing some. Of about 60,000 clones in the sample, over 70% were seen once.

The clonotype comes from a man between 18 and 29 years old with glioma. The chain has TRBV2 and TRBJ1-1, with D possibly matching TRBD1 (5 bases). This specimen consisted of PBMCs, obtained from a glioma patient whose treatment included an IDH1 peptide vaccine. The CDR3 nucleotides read TGTGCCAGCAGTGCCGGGACGGTTGAAGCTTTCTTT. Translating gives CASSAGTVEAFF. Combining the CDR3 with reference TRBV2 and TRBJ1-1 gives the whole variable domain EPEVTQTPSHQVTQMGQEVILRCVPISNHLYFYWYRQILGQKVEFLVSFYNNEISEKSEIFDDQFSVERPDGSNFTLKIRSTKLEDSAMYFCASSAGTVEAFFGQGTRLTVV.